This paragraph reports one T cell receptor (beta chain). Its cognate antigen is unknown. This sample was taken from a study of shared clonotypes between healthy human individuals. Germline V gene data show CDR1 as MNHEY and CDR2 as SMNVEV (reference sequence). The CDR3 has 13 residues. Trimming cost V 0 bases and J 8 bases, with 10 bases left between them. CD45RO-negative cells were positively selected for CCR7, leaving out terminally differentiated effector memory CD45RA+ cells. The assay was carried out at the deep level. On sorted subsets, replicate PCRs used about 0.2 ug DNA, or around 30,000 T cell genomes. Clones were sequenced by immunoSEQ multiplex PCR, and TCRdb holds only the in-frame ones, with some missing. Of about 2 million clones listed, about 95% are singletons. Regarding the study as a whole: Sorted-subset samples were not fully sequenced, rarefaction indicated. Among donors, sharing of clonotypes was expected to be affected by sequencing depth.

Sequencing was done on a sample of naive CD8+ T cells sorted from blood. The TCR sequence derives from a man between 18 and 35 years old in good health. The rearrangement uses TRBV27 and TRBJ1-2; unclear D gene. CDR3 amino acids: CASSLSFLEGYTF. The CDR3 coding sequence is TGTGCCAGCAGTTTATCTTTCTTGGAAGGCTACACCTTC.